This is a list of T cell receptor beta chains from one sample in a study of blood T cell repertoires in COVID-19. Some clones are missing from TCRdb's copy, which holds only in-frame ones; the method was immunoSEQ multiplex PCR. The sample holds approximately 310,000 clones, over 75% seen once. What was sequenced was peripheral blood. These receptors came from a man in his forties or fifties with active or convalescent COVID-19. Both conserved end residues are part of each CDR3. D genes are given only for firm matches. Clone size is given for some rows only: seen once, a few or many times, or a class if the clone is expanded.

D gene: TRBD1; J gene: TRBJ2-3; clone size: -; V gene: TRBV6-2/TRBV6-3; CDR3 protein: CASSYLAGGTQYF; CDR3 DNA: TGTGCCAGCAGTTACCTCGCAGGGGGTACGCAGTATTTT
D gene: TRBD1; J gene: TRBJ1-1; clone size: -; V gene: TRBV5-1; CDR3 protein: CASSWDRPNTEAFF; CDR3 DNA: TGCGCCAGCAGCTGGGACAGACCGAACACTGAAGCTTTCTTT
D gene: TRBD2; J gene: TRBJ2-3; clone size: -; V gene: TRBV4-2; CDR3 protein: CASSPSGRREDTQYF; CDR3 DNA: TGTGCCAGCAGCCCTAGCGGGAGGCGGGAAGATACGCAGTATTTT
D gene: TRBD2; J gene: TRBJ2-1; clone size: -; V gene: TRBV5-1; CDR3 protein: CASSLLAGGPDREQFF; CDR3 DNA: TGCGCCAGCAGCTTGTTAGCGGGAGGGCCGGACCGGGAGCAGTTCTTC
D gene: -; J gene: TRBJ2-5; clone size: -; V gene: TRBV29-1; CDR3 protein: CSVVDTRYQETQYF; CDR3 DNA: TGCAGCGTTGTGGACACCAGGTACCAAGAGACCCAGTACTTC
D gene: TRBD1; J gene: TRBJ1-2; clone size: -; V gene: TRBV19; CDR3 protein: CASSSRTGFVDGYTF; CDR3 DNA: TGTGCCAGTAGTTCCCGGACAGGGTTCGTCGACGGCTACACCTTC
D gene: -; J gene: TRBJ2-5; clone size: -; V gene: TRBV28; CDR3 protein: CASRLYWGDETQYF; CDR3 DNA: TGTGCCAGCAGACTTTATTGGGGGGATGAGACCCAGTACTTC
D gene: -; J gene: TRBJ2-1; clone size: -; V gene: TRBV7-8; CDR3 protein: CASSLSGHSYNEQFF; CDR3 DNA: TGTGCCAGCAGCCTAAGCGGGCACTCCTACAATGAGCAGTTCTTC
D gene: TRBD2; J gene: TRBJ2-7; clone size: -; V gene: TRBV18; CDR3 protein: CASSPFAGGDEQYF; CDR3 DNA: TGTGCCAGCTCCCCCTTTGCGGGGGGTGACGAGCAGTACTTC
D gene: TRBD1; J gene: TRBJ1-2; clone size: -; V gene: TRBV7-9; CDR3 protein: CASSSRGQGGYGYTF; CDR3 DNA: TGTGCCAGCAGCTCTAGAGGACAGGGAGGATATGGCTACACCTTC
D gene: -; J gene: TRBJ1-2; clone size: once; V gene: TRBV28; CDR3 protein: CASSLDRYYGYTF; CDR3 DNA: TGTGCCAGCAGTTTGGACAGATACTATGGCTACACCTTC
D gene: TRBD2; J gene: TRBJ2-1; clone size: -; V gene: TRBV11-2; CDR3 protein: CASSFDRRRGGNEQFF; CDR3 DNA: TGTGCCAGCAGCTTTGACAGAAGGAGGGGAGGGAATGAGCAGTTCTTC
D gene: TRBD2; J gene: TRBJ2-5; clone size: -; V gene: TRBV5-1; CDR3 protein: CASSFGLAGQETQYF; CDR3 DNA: TGCGCCAGCAGCTTCGGACTAGCGGGGCAAGAGACCCAGTACTTC
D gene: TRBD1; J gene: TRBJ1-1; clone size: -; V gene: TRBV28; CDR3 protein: CASSLWTGKRMNTEAFF; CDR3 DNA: TGTGCCAGCAGTTTATGGACAGGGAAACGTATGAACACTGAAGCTTTCTTT
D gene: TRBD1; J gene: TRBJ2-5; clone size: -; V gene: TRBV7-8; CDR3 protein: CASSLDRAQETQYF; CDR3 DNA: TGTGCCAGCAGCTTGGACAGGGCGCAAGAGACCCAGTACTTC
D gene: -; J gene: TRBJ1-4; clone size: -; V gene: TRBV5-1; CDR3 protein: CASSFWGGGNEKLFF; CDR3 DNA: TGCGCCAGCAGCTTTTGGGGAGGAGGTAATGAAAAACTGTTTTTT
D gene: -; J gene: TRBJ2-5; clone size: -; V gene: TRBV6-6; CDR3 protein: CASSAGQQETQYF; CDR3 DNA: TGTGCCAGCAGTGCCGGACAGCAAGAGACCCAGTACTTC
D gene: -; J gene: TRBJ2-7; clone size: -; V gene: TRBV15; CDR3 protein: CATSRERGYEQYF; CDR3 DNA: TGTGCCACCAGCAGAGAAAGGGGTTACGAGCAGTACTTC
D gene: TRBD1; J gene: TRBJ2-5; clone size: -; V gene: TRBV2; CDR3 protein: CAVTSLTGEAGETQYF; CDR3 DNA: TGTGCCGTAACGTCCCTGACAGGGGAGGCGGGGGAGACCCAGTACTTC
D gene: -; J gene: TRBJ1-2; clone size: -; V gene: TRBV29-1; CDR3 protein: CSVEDQAGEGYGYTF; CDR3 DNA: TGCAGCGTTGAAGATCAGGCAGGGGAAGGATATGGCTACACCTTC
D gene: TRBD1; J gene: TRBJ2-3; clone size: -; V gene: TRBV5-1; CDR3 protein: CASSFDRGPATDTQYF; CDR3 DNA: TGCGCCAGCAGCTTTGACAGGGGGCCGGCCACAGATACGCAGTATTTT
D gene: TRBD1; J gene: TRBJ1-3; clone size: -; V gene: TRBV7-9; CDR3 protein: CASSSSNRGGRGNTIYF; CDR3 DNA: TGTGCCAGCAGCTCTTCCAACAGGGGCGGTAGGGGAAACACCATATATTTT
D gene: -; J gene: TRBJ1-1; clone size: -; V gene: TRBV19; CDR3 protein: CASSRPLSGTWPEAFF; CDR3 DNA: TGTGCCAGTAGTAGACCTCTCTCAGGGACTTGGCCCGAAGCTTTCTTT
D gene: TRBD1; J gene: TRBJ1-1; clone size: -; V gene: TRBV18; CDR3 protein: CASSNQGEVTEAFF; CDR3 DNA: TGTGCCAGCTCAAATCAGGGGGAGGTAACTGAAGCTTTCTTT
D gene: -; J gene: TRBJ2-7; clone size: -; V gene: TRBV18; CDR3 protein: CASSPIDSPYEQYF; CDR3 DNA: TGTGCCAGCTCACCAATCGACAGCCCCTACGAGCAGTACTTC
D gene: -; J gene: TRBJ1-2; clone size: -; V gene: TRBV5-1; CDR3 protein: CASSLVGGLDYGYTF; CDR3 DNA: TGCGCCAGCAGCTTGGTCGGGGGGCTGGACTATGGCTACACCTTC
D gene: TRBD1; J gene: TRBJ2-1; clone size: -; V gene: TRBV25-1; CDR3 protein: CASSAQGALVEQFF; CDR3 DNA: TGTGCCAGCAGTGCACAGGGGGCGCTTGTTGAGCAGTTCTTC
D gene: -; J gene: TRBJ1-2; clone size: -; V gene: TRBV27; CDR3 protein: CASSLTGANYGYTF; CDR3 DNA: TGTGCCAGCAGTTTAACAGGAGCTAACTATGGCTACACCTTC
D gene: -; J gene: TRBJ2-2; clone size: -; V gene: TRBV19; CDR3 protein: CASTLGNTGELFF; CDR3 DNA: TGTGCCAGTACCCTCGGGAACACCGGGGAGCTGTTTTTT
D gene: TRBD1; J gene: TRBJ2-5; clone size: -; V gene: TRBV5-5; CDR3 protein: CASSLRTGQETQYF; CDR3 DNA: TGTGCCAGCAGCTTGAGGACAGGCCAAGAGACCCAGTACTTC
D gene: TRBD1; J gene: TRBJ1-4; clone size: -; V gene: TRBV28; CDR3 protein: CAIDPGQGREKLFF; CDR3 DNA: TGTGCCATAGACCCTGGACAGGGAAGAGAAAAACTGTTTTTT